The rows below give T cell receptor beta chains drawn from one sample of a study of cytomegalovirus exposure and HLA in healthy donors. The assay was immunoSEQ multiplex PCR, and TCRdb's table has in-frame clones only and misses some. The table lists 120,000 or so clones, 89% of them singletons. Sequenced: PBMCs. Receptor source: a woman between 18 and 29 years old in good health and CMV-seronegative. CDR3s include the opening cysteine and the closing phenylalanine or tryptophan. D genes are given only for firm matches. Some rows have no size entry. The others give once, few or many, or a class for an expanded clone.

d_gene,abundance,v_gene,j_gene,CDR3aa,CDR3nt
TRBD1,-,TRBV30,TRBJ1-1,CAWSRDRGNEAFF,TGTGCCTGGAGCCGGGACAGGGGAAATGAAGCTTTCTTT
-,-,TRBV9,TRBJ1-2,CASSPTSTTSRGGRYGYTF,TGTGCCAGCAGCCCCACAAGTACGACCTCCAGGGGCGGCCGGTATGGCTACACCTTC
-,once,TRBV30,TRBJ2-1,CAWAPLTGRYEQFF,TGTGCCTGGGCGCCCCTGACAGGGAGGTATGAGCAGTTCTTC
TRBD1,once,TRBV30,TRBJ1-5,CAWSAGTDQPQHF,TGTGCCTGGAGTGCCGGGACAGATCAGCCCCAGCATTTT
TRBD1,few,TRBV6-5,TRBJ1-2,CASSRTGGKENGYTF,TGTGCCAGCAGTAGGACAGGGGGAAAAGAGAATGGCTACACCTTC
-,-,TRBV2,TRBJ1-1,CASKKQLTNTEAFF,TGTGCCAGCAAAAAACAGCTGACGAACACTGAAGCTTTCTTT
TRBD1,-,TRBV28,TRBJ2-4,CASSSQTGVKNIQYF,TGTGCCAGCAGTTCACAGACAGGGGTCAAAAACATTCAGTACTTC
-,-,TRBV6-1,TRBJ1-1,CASSEKGRAPEAFF,TGTGCCAGCAGTGAAAAAGGGAGGGCCCCTGAAGCTTTCTTT
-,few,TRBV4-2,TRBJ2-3,CASSPGSRGGAPDTQYF,TGTGCCAGCAGCCCCGGTTCGAGAGGGGGGGCACCAGATACGCAGTATTTT
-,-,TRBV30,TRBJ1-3,CAWSPPQANTIYF,TGTGCCTGGAGTCCCCCCCAGGCGAACACCATATATTTT
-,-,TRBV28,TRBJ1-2,CASTRTEYGYTF,TGTGCCAGCACGAGGACAGAGTATGGCTACACCTTC
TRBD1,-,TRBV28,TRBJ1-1,CASSLPPDRAYPPTEAFF,TGTGCCAGCAGTTTACCCCCGGACAGGGCGTACCCACCCACTGAAGCTTTCTTT
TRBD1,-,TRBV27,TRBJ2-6,CASSSSGGRSGANVLTF,TGTGCCAGCAGTTCCTCAGGGGGCAGGTCTGGGGCCAACGTCCTGACTTTC
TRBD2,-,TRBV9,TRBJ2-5,CASSVGTSGNQETQYF,TGTGCCAGCAGCGTAGGCACTAGCGGGAACCAAGAGACCCAGTACTTC
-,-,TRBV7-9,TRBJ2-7,CASRLSGEDKQYF,TGTGCCAGCAGACTCTCAGGGGAAGATAAGCAGTACTTC
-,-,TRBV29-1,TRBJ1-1,CSVEDRGPEAFF,TGCAGCGTTGAGGATAGAGGGCCTGAAGCTTTCTTT
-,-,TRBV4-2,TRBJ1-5,CASSQDFSRSNQPQHF,TGTGCCAGCAGCCAAGATTTTTCCAGGAGCAATCAGCCCCAGCATTTT
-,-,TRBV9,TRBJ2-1,CASSKLDVYSNPTEFF,TGTGCCAGCAGCAAACTTGACGTATACAGTAACCCCACTGAGTTCTTC
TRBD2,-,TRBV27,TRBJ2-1,CASSLEAGGTYNEQFF,TGTGCCAGCAGTTTAGAAGCGGGAGGCACGTACAATGAGCAGTTCTTC
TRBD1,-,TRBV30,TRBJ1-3,CAWSKGTGSSGNTIYF,TGTGCCTGGAGTAAAGGGACAGGGAGCTCTGGAAACACCATATATTTT
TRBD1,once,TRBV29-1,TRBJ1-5,CSVRDSNSNQPQHF,TGCAGCGTAAGGGACAGCAATAGCAATCAGCCCCAGCATTTT
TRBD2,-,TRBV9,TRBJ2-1,CASSVTSGQNEQFF,TGTGCCAGCAGCGTAACTAGCGGCCAAAATGAGCAGTTCTTC
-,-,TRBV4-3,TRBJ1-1,CASSAQGNTEAFF,TGCGCCAGCAGCGCACAGGGAAACACTGAAGCTTTCTTT
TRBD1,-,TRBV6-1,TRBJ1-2,CASRTTGTGDYGYTF,TGTGCCAGCAGGACTACCGGGACAGGGGACTATGGCTACACCTTC
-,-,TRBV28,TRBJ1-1,CASSPSLVIMNTEAFF,TGTGCCAGCAGTCCCTCCCTAGTGATCATGAACACTGAAGCTTTCTTT
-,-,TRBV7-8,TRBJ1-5,CASSQKLSRDTHQPQHF,TGTGCCAGCAGCCAAAAGCTCTCCCGGGACACCCATCAGCCCCAGCATTTT
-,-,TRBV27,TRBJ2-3,CASSPQTPITTDTQYF,TGTGCCAGCAGTCCCCAAACCCCTATAACTACAGATACGCAGTATTTT
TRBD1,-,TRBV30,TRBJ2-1,CAWSVQWTGANEQFF,TGTGCCTGGAGTGTACAATGGACAGGGGCCAATGAGCAGTTCTTC
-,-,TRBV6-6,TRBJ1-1,CASSGNRPKRTEAFF,TGTGCCAGCTCGGGTAACAGGCCGAAGAGGACTGAAGCTTTCTTT
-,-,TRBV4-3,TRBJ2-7,CASSQEAGPGDYEQYF,TGCGCCAGCAGCCAAGAGGCCGGCCCGGGAGACTACGAGCAGTACTTC
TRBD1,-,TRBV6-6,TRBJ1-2,CASSSTGTGYTF,TGTGCCAGCAGTTCGACAGGGACTGGCTACACCTTC
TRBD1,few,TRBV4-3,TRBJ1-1,CASSQESGQGLLMNTEAFF,TGCGCCAGCAGCCAAGAATCGGGACAGGGCCTTCTAATGAACACTGAAGCTTTCTTT
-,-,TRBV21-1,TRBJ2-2,CASSKPLGTGELFF,TGTGCCAGCAGCAAACCGCTAGGCACCGGGGAGCTGTTTTTT
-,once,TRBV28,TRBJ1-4,CASSPDRGGKLFF,TGTGCCAGCAGCCCCGATAGGGGCGGAAAACTGTTTTTT
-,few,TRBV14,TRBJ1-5,CASSQQNNQPQHF,TGTGCCAGCAGCCAACAGAACAATCAGCCCCAGCATTTT
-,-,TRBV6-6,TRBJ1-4,CASSYLAGGNNEKLFF,TGTGCCAGCAGTTACCTCGCAGGAGGAAATAATGAAAAACTGTTTTTT
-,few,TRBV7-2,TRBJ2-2,CASSLRLELTGELFF,TGTGCCAGCAGCTTGAGACTAGAATTAACCGGGGAGCTGTTTTTT